This T cell receptor beta chain was identified in a study of early T cells in non-severe SARS-CoV-2 infection. The wider study: Sequencing was performed on bulk RNA from unsorted whole blood, leaving chains unpaired.

With regard to this clonotype: The antigen is not known.

Each cDNA molecule carried a unique molecular identifier. Via MiXCR, TCRdb re-called the 5' RACE reads, giving one row per CDR3 protein. Here the sample spans roughly 120,000 distinct CDR3 sequences, just under 15% being singletons. Between the trimmed V and J ends, which lost 1 base and 2 bases, there was a span of 11 bases. Germline CDR1 reads LGHDT; CDR2 reads YNNKEL (reference sequence). The CDR3 is 15 residues long. Regarding the study as a whole: VDJdb matching, biased toward anti-spike CD8 responses, missed private and CD4 specificities.

The rearrangement uses TRBV3-1 and TRBJ2-5; D remains ambiguous. The receptor's source is an adult who was a healthcare worker with PCR-confirmed SARS-CoV-2 infection or an uninfected control (not recorded which). The material sequenced was whole blood. In DNA, the CDR3 is TGTGCCAGCAGCCAAGGATCGGTACATCAAGAGACCCAGTACTTC. The encoded protein is CASSQGSVHQETQYF.